The entry below gives a single T cell receptor (beta chain) sequence along with its context. Its antigen is not identified. The sample belongs to a study of CD8+ T cells in alopecia areata. About the study: The protocol delivered tofacitinib for 6 to 18 months, then withdrew it for 6 months.

TCR sequencing used cDNA made by reverse transcription of extracted RNA. The protocol was immunoSEQ multiplex PCR, while the TCRdb copy is restricted to in-frame clones and leaves out a portion. The sample gives under 250,000 clones, around 66% of which show up once; 0.95% to 1.5% is in the top ten. Treatment described: oral pan-JAK inhibitor, 5-10 mg twice daily. Study outcomes and limitations: Scalp samples also yield sequences of resident alphabeta T cells from normal skin. While patients received tofacitinib, many expanded lesional clones remained present in scalp and blood.

This sample comprised CD4+ T cells sorted from blood, obtained at approximately week 44, from a patient treated with tofacitinib. This sequence was found in a human donor with alopecia areata.

CDR3 sequence: CASSLQLAGDLKTQYF. In nucleotides, the CDR3 is TGTGCCAGCAGCTTGCAGCTAGCGGGGGATTTAAAGACCCAGTACTTC. The chain is built from TRBV5-6 and TRBJ2-5, with 10 positions matching TRBD2. CDR1 is SGHDT and CDR2 is YYEEEE in the germline V gene. The trim removed 1 base at V and 6 bases at J, leaving 9 bases unmatched. The CDR3 length is 16 residues. Full variable domain (missing parts from reference TRBV5-6 and TRBJ2-5): DAGVTQSPTHLIKTRGQQVTLRCSPKSGHDTVSWYQQALGQGPQFIFQYYEEEERQRGNFPDRFSGHQFPNYSSELNVNALLLGDSALYLCASSLQLAGDLKTQYFGPGTRLLVL.